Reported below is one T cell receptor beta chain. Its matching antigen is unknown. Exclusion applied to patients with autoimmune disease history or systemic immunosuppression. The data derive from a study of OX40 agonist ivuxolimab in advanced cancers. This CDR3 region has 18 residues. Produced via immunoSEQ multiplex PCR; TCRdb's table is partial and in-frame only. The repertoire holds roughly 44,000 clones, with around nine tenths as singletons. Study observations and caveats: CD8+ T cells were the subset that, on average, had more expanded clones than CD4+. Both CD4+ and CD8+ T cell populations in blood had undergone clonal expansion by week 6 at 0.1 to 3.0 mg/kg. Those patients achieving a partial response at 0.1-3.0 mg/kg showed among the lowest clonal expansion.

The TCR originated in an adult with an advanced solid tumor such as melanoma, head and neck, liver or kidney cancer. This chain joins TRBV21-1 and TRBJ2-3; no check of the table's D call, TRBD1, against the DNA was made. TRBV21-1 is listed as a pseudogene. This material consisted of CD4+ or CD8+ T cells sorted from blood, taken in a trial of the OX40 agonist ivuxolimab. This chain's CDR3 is CASSKEGNRGPVSDTQYF. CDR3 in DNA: TGTGCCAGCAGCAAAGAAGGCAACAGGGGGCCGGTCTCAGATACGCAGTATTTT.